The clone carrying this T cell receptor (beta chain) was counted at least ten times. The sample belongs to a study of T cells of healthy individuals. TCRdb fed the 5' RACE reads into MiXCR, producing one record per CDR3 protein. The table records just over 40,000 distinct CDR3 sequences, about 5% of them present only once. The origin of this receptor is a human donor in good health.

CDR3 in amino acids: CAIPNTYRAGELFF. In nucleotides, the CDR3 is TGTGCCATCCCAAACACGTATCGAGCCGGGGAGCTGTTTTTT. This chain joins TRBV10-3 and TRBJ2-2; no clear D. Germline V gene lookup returns CDR1 ENHRY and CDR2 SYGVKD. The CDR3 consists of 14 residues. V lost 8 bases to trimming and J lost 6 bases, with 16 bases between them.